Listed below are T cell receptor beta chains from one sample, sequenced in a study of blood T cells in healthy people across ages. TCRdb used MiXCR to reprocess the 5' RACE reads, holding one entry per CDR3 protein. The sample consists of hundreds of thousands of distinct CDR3 sequences, around 45% of them appearing once. The specimen was blood. The receptors were sampled from a woman in her fifties or sixties in good health. Both conserved end residues are trimmed from each CDR3. Each record gives: V gene, CDR3 protein.

TRBV7-2 ASSQGPPDGYT
TRBV5-1 ASTRGLNTEAF
TRBV6-6 ASSYSGVRNTEAF
TRBV9 ASSLANYNEQY
TRBV7-2 ASSLDTGKAYEQY
TRBV27 ASSSVTASGANVLT
TRBV12-3/TRBV12-4 ASSSGGLMASDTDTQY
TRBV3-1 ASSQGPGDEQF
TRBV5-1 ASSRTSGSSEQY
TRBV25-1 ASSVVAGDTQY
TRBV5-1 ASSSTGANEKLF
TRBV28 ASGGSGAKNIQY
TRBV5-1 ASSGGASGTIFDYEQY
TRBV5-4 ASSLDAESSYNEQF
TRBV10-3 AINSGVGETQY
TRBV29-1 SGKEGSETQY
TRBV6-4 ASSVLAGVEQF